The 11 T cell receptor beta chains listed next were all sequenced from one sample in a study of T cell repertoires in cytomegalovirus infection (dated by TCRdb to between 2018 and 2021). The instrument was an Illumina HiSeq 1500. TCRdb cleaned the public reads at Q25 with fastp, built clones with MiXCR and kept in-frame beta chains. Under each unique CDR3 protein, matching rows form one entry showing the most common genes and DNA. Counted in this sample were 120,000 to 150,000 distinct CDR3 sequences; 5% to 6.5% of them appeared once. About 20% of the sample rests with the top ten. Material: PBMCs. The receptors originated from a human donor in good health (CMV status not recorded). Some clones in this sample may be carry-over from other donors' samples.

The table lists this clonotype with a few counts. The V gene is TRBV12-3 or TRBV12-4, the J gene TRBJ2-2; 7 bases fit TRBD1. After removal of 6 bases from V and 0 bases from J, the junction contained 4 bases not matched to a gene. CDR3 length: 15 residues. The CDR3 protein is CASSMTGSNTGELFF. CDR3 nucleotides: TGTGCCAGCAGCATGACAGGGTCGAACACCGGGGAGCTGTTTTTT.

V usage is TRBV11-1 and J usage is TRBJ2-7; D unresolved. Germline V gene lookup returns CDR1 SGHAT and CDR2 FQDESV (reference sequence). The CDR3 covers 13 residues. Trimming left V 1 base short and J 5 bases short, with 9 bases between. The CDR3 DNA reads as TGTGCCAGCAGCTTAGAGGGAAACCACGAGCAGTACTTC. Translation gives CASSLEGNHEQYF. The full variable domain, its missing parts supplied by reference TRBV11-1 and TRBJ2-7, is EAEVAQSPRYKITEKSQAVAFWCDPISGHATLYWYRQILGQGPELLVQFQDESVVDDSQLPKDRFSAERLKGVDSTLKIQPAELGDSAMYLCASSLEGNHEQYFGPGTRLTVT.

V and J are TRBV6-2 or TRBV6-3 and TRBJ1-3; TRBD1 matches 7 bases. The CDR3 sequence is 18 residues long. Germline CDR1 is MNHEY and CDR2 is SVGEGT. Trimming removed 8 bases from V and 8 bases from J; junction bases left unmatched: 24. CDR3 bases: TGTGCCAGCCGTTGGGACAGAATTCTAGGGGGCAGCGCGGACACCATATATTTT. Translation: CASRWDRILGGSADTIYF.

The chain carries TRBV6-1 and TRBJ1-1, with D uncertain. The CDR3 is 13 residues long. Germline CDR1 is MNHNS and CDR2 is SASEGT. The V end was cut by 1 base, the J end by 8 bases, with 11 bases between. CDR3 loop: CASSEDGWSEAFF. Here the CDR3 DNA reads TGTGCCAGCAGTGAAGACGGTTGGTCCGAAGCTTTCTTT.

This clonotype was observed many times. The genes are TRBV7-2 and TRBJ1-6; no clear D gene. Trimming took 4 bases from V and 9 from J, leaving 13 bases between them. This CDR3 has 14 residues. Germline CDR1 is SGHTA and CDR2 is FQGNSA. CDR3 loop: CASSSTISVSPLHF. The CDR3, as DNA: TGTGCCAGCAGCTCCACGATTAGTGTTTCACCCCTCCACTTT.

This clonotype was picked up a small number of times. This chain connects TRBV28 to TRBJ1-2; tentative D call: TRBD1 (5 bases). The CDR3 is 13 residues long. V was cut by 1 base and J by 8 bases, with 11 bases left in between. In germline, CDR1 is MDHEN, CDR2 SYDVKM. CDR3 bases: TGTGCCAGCAGTTTATTCAGGGCGGGAGGCTACACCTTC. This encodes CASSLFRAGGYTF.

The genes are TRBV20-1 and TRBJ1-1, with D perhaps TRBD1 (6 bases). This CDR3 has 17 amino acids. Germline V gene lookup returns CDR1 DFQATT and CDR2 SNEGSKA (reference sequence). Trimming shortened V by 3 bases and J by 6 bases, and 26 bases separated the two germline ends. The CDR3 is CSASVLLQGPIGSEAFF. For the CDR3, the DNA is TGCAGTGCTAGTGTTTTACTCCAGGGGCCCATAGGTTCTGAAGCTTTCTTT.

This clonotype appeared many times. The rearrangement joins TRBV29-1 to TRBJ1-5, with 8 bases fitting TRBD1. This CDR3 is 13 amino acids long. Losses at the gene ends were 5 bases for V and 3 bases for J; bases not matched to a gene: 3. Germline CDR1 is SQVTM and CDR2 is ANQGSEA. The CDR3 region has the DNA TGCAGCGTTCAGGACAGGGCCAATCAGCCCCAGCATTTT. Translated: CSVQDRANQPQHF.

The table lists this clonotype with many counts. The chain links TRBV20-1 to TRBJ2-1, with 9 nucleotides matching TRBD2. V shed 6 bases, J shed 0 bases, and the junction held 21 bases outside the gene matches. The CDR3 sequence is 20 residues long. Germline loops: CDR1 DFQATT, CDR2 SNEGSKA (reference sequence). CDR3 sequence: CSARNSHETSGALSYNEQFF. CDR3 nucleotides: TGCAGTGCCCGCAATTCCCATGAGACTAGCGGTGCCCTCTCCTACAATGAGCAGTTCTTC.

This clonotype was found many times. The chain employs TRBV19 and TRBJ1-1; D is uncertain. This CDR3 has 14 amino acids. From germline, CDR1 is LNHDA and CDR2 SQIVND (reference sequence). Trimming pared 0 bases from V and 1 base from J, leaving 6 bases between. The CDR3 protein is CASSIDPGNTEAFF. DNA of the CDR3: TGTGCCAGTAGTATAGATCCAGGGAACACTGAAGCTTTCTTT.

This clonotype was picked up many times. V and J are TRBV7-6 and TRBJ2-3; 16 nucleotides line up with TRBD2. This CDR3 comprises 21 residues. Trimming took 3 bases from V and 9 from J; bases not matched to a gene: 21. The germline V gene has CDR1 SGHVS and CDR2 FNYEAQ. As DNA, the CDR3 is TGTGCCAGCAGCTTCCCCCGGGCCCACTCCGGGACTAGCGGGGGGGCCGGAACGCAGTATTTT. Translation gives CASSFPRAHSGTSGGAGTQYF.